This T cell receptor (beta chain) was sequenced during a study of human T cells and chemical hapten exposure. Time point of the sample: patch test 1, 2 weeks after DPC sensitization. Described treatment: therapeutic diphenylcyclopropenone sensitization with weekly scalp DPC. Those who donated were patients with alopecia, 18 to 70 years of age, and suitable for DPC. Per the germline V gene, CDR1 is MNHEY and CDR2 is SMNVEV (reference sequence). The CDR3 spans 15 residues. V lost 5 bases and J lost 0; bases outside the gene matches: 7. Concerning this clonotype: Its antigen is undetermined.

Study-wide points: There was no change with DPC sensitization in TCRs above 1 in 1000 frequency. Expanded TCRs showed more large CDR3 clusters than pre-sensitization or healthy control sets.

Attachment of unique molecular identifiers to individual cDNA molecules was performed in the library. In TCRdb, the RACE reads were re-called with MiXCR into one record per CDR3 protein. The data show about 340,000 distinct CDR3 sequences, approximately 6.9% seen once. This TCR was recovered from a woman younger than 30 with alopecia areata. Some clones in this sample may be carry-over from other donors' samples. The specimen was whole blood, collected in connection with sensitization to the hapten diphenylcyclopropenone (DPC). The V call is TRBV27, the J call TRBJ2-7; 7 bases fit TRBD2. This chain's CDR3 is CASSGSAGHSYEQYF. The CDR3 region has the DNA TGTGCCAGCAGTGGCTCAGCGGGGCACTCCTACGAGCAGTACTTC.